The clone carrying this T cell receptor beta chain was found many times. As yet, its antigen is unknown. The sample originates from a study of T-cell memory formation after mild COVID-19. Study-level points and caveats: Clones shrinking between day 15 and 85 showed a balanced CD4/CD8 split, and those that grew later tilted toward CD4+.

TCRdb fed the 5' RACE reads into MiXCR, producing one record per CDR3 protein. This sample carries hundreds of thousands of distinct CDR3 sequences, roughly 15% of them seen once, and the ten largest clones take about 22%. The sequenced material came from PBMCs or a T cell subset sorted from them (not recorded which). This clonotype was sampled from a man in his late teens or twenties who had mild COVID-19 (a few samples of this study predate the infection). Cell type and time point are not known.

CDR3 nucleotides: TGTGCCAGCAGTGTCAGACCCTCCTACGAGCAGTACTTC. Its protein product is CASSVRPSYEQYF. The V call is TRBV12-3 or TRBV12-4, the J call TRBJ2-7; D unclear. The V end lost 5 bases, the J end lost 0 bases, and 8 bases lay between the germline ends. CDR3 size: 13 residues.